This entry lists 21 T cell receptor beta chains sequenced from one sample in a study of blood T cells in healthy people across ages. A second about 7 to 11 cycle PCR used barcoded and J-beta primers. In TCRdb, the 5' RACE reads were re-called with MiXCR into one record per CDR3 protein. The sample records some 640,000 distinct CDR3 sequences, roughly 49% being singletons. Sequencing was performed on blood. These TCRs come from a woman aged 60-75 years in good health.

This clonotype was counted a few times. The chain carries TRBV4-2 and TRBJ2-1; D may be TRBD2 (5 bases). With the DNA end fitting TRBJ2-7 better, the J assignment may be wrong. The CDR3 runs to 16 residues. Germline V lookup: CDR1 LGHNA, CDR2 YNFKEQ. CDR3 in amino acids: CASSQVAAEEYNEQYF. CDR3 DNA: TGTGCCAGCAGCCAAGTAGCAGCGGAGGAGTACAATGAGCAGTACTTC.

The V and J genes are TRBV7-2 and TRBJ1-5, with D possibly being TRBD1 (5 bases). The V gene's germline CDR1 is SGHTA and CDR2 FQGNSA. The CDR3 loop spans 16 amino acids. V lost 5 bases, J lost 3 bases, and 17 bases lay in between. The CDR3 region is CASSSQGAVYNQPQHF. CDR3 nucleotides: TGTGCCAGCAGCAGTCAAGGGGCGGTCTACAATCAGCCCCAGCATTTT. The full variable domain, with the rest looked up from reference TRBV7-2 and TRBJ1-5, is GAGVSQSPSNKVTEKGKDVELRCDPISGHTALYWYRQSLGQGLEFLIYFQGNSAPDKSGLPSDRFSAERTGGSVSTLTIQRTQQEDSAVYLCASSSQGAVYNQPQHFGDGTRLSIL.

The chain links TRBV5-4 to TRBJ2-1; D gene unclear. The V and J ends lost 0 bases and 5 bases respectively, with 6 bases between them. The CDR3 runs 13 residues. Germline V gene sequence: CDR1 SGHNT, CDR2 YYREEE (reference sequence). The CDR3 nucleotides are TGTGCCAGCAGCTTGGACAAGCACAATGAGCAGTTCTTC. Amino acids: CASSLDKHNEQFF.

The gene calls are TRBV15 and TRBJ2-4; D gene unclear. The J call is uncertain, as TRBJ2-5 better fits the DNA end. The CDR3 has 13 residues. Germline V lookup: CDR1 LNHNV, CDR2 YYDKDF (reference sequence). This CDR3 is CATSRRPAETQYF. CDR3 coding DNA: TGTGCCACCAGCAGGCGACCCGCGGAGACCCAGTACTTC.

This clonotype was seen more than once but under ten times. The V gene is TRBV29-1, the J gene TRBJ2-7; 9 bases are a match to TRBD2. Trimming cost V 6 bases and J 2 bases; bases outside gene matches: 2. Germline assignment: CDR1 SQVTM and CDR2 ANQGSEA. The CDR3 totals 12 residues. The chain's CDR3 is CSVRTSAYEQYF. As DNA, the CDR3 is TGCAGCGTCCGGACTAGCGCCTACGAGCAGTACTTC.

This chain uses TRBV4-1 with TRBJ2-4; the match to TRBD1 covers 7 bases. The DNA matches TRBJ2-7 better at its end, which makes the J call doubtful. The V gene's germline CDR1 is MGHRA and CDR2 YSYEKL. This CDR3 is 16 amino acids long. This chain's CDR3 is CASSQDRTGLPYEQYF. The CDR3 nucleotides are TGCGCCAGCAGCCAAGATCGGACAGGTCTTCCCTACGAGCAGTACTTC.

The sample holds many counts of this clonotype. The chain is built from TRBV20-1 and TRBJ2-7, with D perhaps TRBD2 (5 bases). V lost 0 bases to trimming and J lost 8 bases, with 11 bases between them. This CDR3 spans 12 amino acids. Germline values: CDR1 DFQATT, CDR2 SNEGSKA (reference sequence). The CDR3 spells CSARDPSGKQYF. The CDR3 nucleotides read TGCAGTGCTAGAGATCCCAGCGGCAAGCAGTACTTC.

This clonotype has just a few counts. The J gene is TRBJ1-1, the V gene TRBV5-1; D is possibly TRBD1 (5 bases). Germline V gene sequence: CDR1 SGHRS, CDR2 YFSETQ. V was clipped by 3 bases and J by 4 bases, with 16 bases between them. The CDR3 totals 15 residues. The CDR3 nucleotides are TGCGCCAGCAGCTACCGGGACGGCGGGGGCACTGAAGCTTTCTTT. Translation gives CASSYRDGGGTEAFF.

This clonotype has more than one count but fewer than ten. This chain connects TRBV27 to TRBJ2-5; 10 bases are a match to TRBD1. V was clipped by 10 bases and J by 11 bases; unmatched bases: 16. Per germline, CDR1 MNHEY and CDR2 SMNVEV (reference sequence). The CDR3 is 14 residues long. CDR3 loop: CAIGYGTGVGEQYF. The CDR3 nucleotides read TGTGCCATAGGGTATGGGACAGGGGTTGGGGAGCAGTACTTC.

This clonotype was seen only a few times. The chain couples TRBV7-3 to TRBJ2-7; D unclear. The CDR3 totals 16 residues. Trimming took off 5 bases at V and 3 bases at J, with 20 bases between the two ends. Germline V gives CDR1 SGHTA, CDR2 FQGTGA. Here the CDR3 reads CASSLLDESINYEQYF. As DNA, the CDR3 is TGTGCCAGCAGCCTCTTGGATGAATCCATAAACTACGAGCAGTACTTC.

This clonotype has a handful of counts. The chain employs TRBV7-2 and TRBJ2-1, with 9 bases identical to TRBD2. The CDR3 runs to 15 residues. Germline values: CDR1 SGHTA, CDR2 FQGNSA. J was trimmed by 0 bases and V by 6 bases; bases with no gene match: 3. The CDR3 DNA follows: TGTGCCAGCAGTACACTAGCGGGCTCCTACAATGAGCAGTTCTTC. It is translated as CASSTLAGSYNEQFF.

This clonotype was seen more than once but under ten times. The genes are TRBV5-1 and TRBJ2-7; D is perhaps TRBD2 (6 bases). Per the germline V gene, CDR1 is SGHRS and CDR2 is YFSETQ. The CDR3 covers 15 residues. The V end was cut by 3 bases, the J end by 2 bases, with 15 bases between. The DNA for the CDR3 is TGCGCCAGCAGCTCGCTTCCGGGACTCGCCTACGAGCAGTACTTC. Amino acid sequence: CASSSLPGLAYEQYF. The whole variable domain, remainder taken from reference TRBV5-1 and TRBJ2-7, is KAGVTQTPRYLIKTRGQQVTLSCSPISGHRSVSWYQQTPGQGLQFLFEYFSETQRNKGNFPGRFSGRQFSNSRSEMNVSTLELGDSALYLCASSSLPGLAYEQYFGPGTRLTVT.

The chain uses TRBV29-1 and TRBJ1-4; a possible D gene is TRBD1 (5 bases). Germline values: CDR1 SQVTM, CDR2 ANQGSEA. V was trimmed by 2 bases and J by 2 bases, leaving 21 bases between them. The CDR3 is 18 residues long. CDR3 residues: CSVELGSRGVGTNEKLFF. In DNA, the CDR3 is TGCAGCGTTGAATTAGGCTCCCGGGGCGTTGGGACTAATGAAAAACTGTTTTTT. Based on the CDR3 plus reference TRBV29-1 and TRBJ1-4, the full variable domain is SAVISQKPSRDICQRGTSLTIQCQVDSQVTMMFWYRQQPGQSLTLIATANQGSEATYESGFVIDKFPISRPNLTFSTLTVSNMSPEDSSIYLCSVELGSRGVGTNEKLFFGSGTQLSVL.

This clonotype was detected only a few times. Germline is not matched at one junction end, which may reflect a read error. The chain combines TRBV6-5 with TRBJ2-1, with 7 bases identical to TRBD2. CDR1 and CDR2 (germline): MNHEY, SVGAGI. The CDR3 consists of 13 residues. As DNA, the CDR3 is TGTTCCAGCAGTTACGCGGGAGCGGATGAGCAGTTCTTC. Encoded protein: CSSSYAGADEQFF.

This sequence joins TRBV3-1 and TRBJ2-1; 7 bases map to TRBD2. The CDR3 consists of 19 residues. J lost 0 bases, V lost 1 base, and 12 bases had no gene match. The germline CDR1 and CDR2 sequences are LGHDT and YNNKEL (reference sequence). The CDR3 loop is CASSQVRGVRECSYNEQFF. CDR3 nucleotide sequence: TGTGCCAGCAGCCAAGTCAGAGGGGTGCGGGAGTGCTCCTACAATGAGCAGTTCTTC.

This clonotype was detected once. The J gene is TRBJ2-5, the V gene TRBV25-1, with 9 bases fitting TRBD2. The CDR3 runs 15 residues. V was clipped by 8 bases and J by 1 base; unmatched bases: 8. CDR1 MGHDK and CDR2 SYGVNS come from the germline V gene. The CDR3 region is CASRQASGTQETQYF. The CDR3 DNA follows: TGTGCCAGCCGCCAGGCTAGCGGGACCCAAGAGACCCAGTACTTC.

The chain recombines TRBV6-2 or TRBV6-3 with TRBJ2-7; 8 nucleotides align to TRBD1. The trim removed 1 base at V and 2 bases at J, leaving 16 bases unmatched. Germline V gene sequence: CDR1 MNHEY, CDR2 SVGEGT. The CDR3 has 19 amino acids. DNA of the CDR3: TGTGCCAGCAGTTACTATTTGTTGTCGGCTACCAGGGGGCCCTACGAGCAGTACTTC. It yields the protein CASSYYLLSATRGPYEQYF.

The genes are TRBV6-1 and TRBJ2-7, with D possibly being TRBD2 (6 bases). This CDR3 is 10 amino acids long. The V gene's germline CDR1 is MNHNS and CDR2 SASEGT. CDR3 nucleotides: TGTGCTGGAGGGTCCTACGAGCAGTACTTC. Its translation is CAGGSYEQYF.

This clonotype was found many times. This rearrangement joins TRBV20-1 to TRBJ2-7, with D possibly TRBD1 on 6 matching bases. V was shortened by 4 bases and J by 3 bases, with 13 bases between the two germline ends. CDR3 length equals 13 residues. The germline V gene has CDR1 DFQATT and CDR2 SNEGSKA (reference sequence). The CDR3 spells CSAIGQPNYEQYF. For the CDR3, the DNA is TGCAGTGCTATTGGACAGCCCAACTACGAGCAGTACTTC.

This chain links TRBV20-1 with TRBJ2-7, with 7 nucleotides matching TRBD2. The closer fit of TRBJ2-5 to the DNA end suggests the J call may be wrong. CDR3 size: 13 residues. CDR1 and CDR2 (germline): DFQATT, SNEGSKA (reference sequence). For the CDR3, the DNA is TGCAGTGCTACCACGACTAGCCTCGAGACCCAGTACTTC. It is translated as CSATTTSLETQYF.

This clonotype was seen only a few times. The rearrangement links TRBV9 to TRBJ2-1; TRBD2 is a possible D gene (6 bases). CDR3 length equals 13 residues. Germline V gene data show CDR1 as SGDLS and CDR2 as YYNGEE. Trimming cost V 0 bases and J 8 bases, with 9 bases left between them. CDR3 residues: CASSVGLDYEQFF. The DNA of the CDR3 is TGTGCCAGCAGCGTAGGACTAGATTATGAGCAGTTCTTC.